Listed below are T cell receptor beta chains from one sample, sequenced in a study of T-cell reconstitution after alpha-beta-depleted transplantation in children. TCRdb reanalysed the PCR reads using MiXCR and keeps one entry per CDR3 protein. The sample has some 400,000 distinct CDR3 sequences, about a fifth seen once. Material: PBMCs from the stem cell graft donor, obtained from the stem cell graft. The receptors were gathered from a human donor who donated a stem cell graft to a child with acute myeloid leukemia. CDR3s include the opening cysteine and the closing phenylalanine or tryptophan.

length: 16; V: TRBV29-1; CDR3: CSVEVGLGRAIYEQYF
length: 12; V: TRBV12-3/TRBV12-4; CDR3: CASSLGPQGEFF
length: 15; V: TRBV4-1; CDR3: CASSHSHLAKNIQYF
length: 15; V: TRBV11-2; CDR3: CASSLNGRSTDTQYF
length: 16; V: TRBV12-3/TRBV12-4; CDR3: CASSGFQGPTNEKLFF
length: 15; V: TRBV12-3/TRBV12-4; CDR3: CASSLALGGTYEQYF
length: 17; V: TRBV20-1; CDR3: CSTRASGRLGGTGELFF
length: 13; V: TRBV12-3/TRBV12-4; CDR3: CASRQTGVETQYF
length: 12; V: TRBV3-1; CDR3: CASSQNRNEQFF
length: 15; V: TRBV20-1; CDR3: CSALSLAGVVYTQYF
length: 14; V: TRBV28; CDR3: CASSPTGYPYEQYF
length: 16; V: TRBV12-3/TRBV12-4; CDR3: CASSLLRPGVEQPQHF
length: 13; V: TRBV29-1; CDR3: CSVEVSSGNTIYF
length: 14; V: TRBV15; CDR3: CATSGHSGSYEQYF
length: 12; V: TRBV12-3/TRBV12-4; CDR3: CASRPGVGEQFF
length: 14; V: TRBV12-3/TRBV12-4; CDR3: CASSWWDRAYEQYF
length: 15; V: TRBV12-3/TRBV12-4; CDR3: CASSPRAGANTEAFF
length: 17; V: TRBV5-1; CDR3: CASSLAAAGGNTDTQYF
length: 15; V: TRBV5-1; CDR3: CASSLRFGGGDEQFF
length: 15; V: TRBV28; CDR3: CASSLLTGSGNTIYF
length: 13; V: TRBV29-1; CDR3: CSVGQGSNTEAFF
length: 16; V: TRBV20-1; CDR3: CSASFRWGTGTYEQYF